A single T cell receptor (beta chain) is shown here with its context. No antigen is known for it. An end of the junction does not agree with germline; a read error may underlie this. The second PCR ran roughly 6 to 12 cycles with a sample-barcoded 5' primer and J-beta primers. Researchers report that a template-switch adaptor with 12 random nucleotides tagged each cDNA molecule. At least 2.5 million CDR3-containing paired-end reads were obtained per sample. Each CDR3 protein is one row after TCRdb ran MiXCR on the 5' RACE reads. The sample holds hundreds of thousands of distinct CDR3 sequences, around three fifths seen once. These data originate in a study of blood T cells in healthy people across ages. Regarding the study as a whole: There was no known CMV status for donors, so expanded clonotype changes were possibly confounded. Diversity of TCR beta correlated strongly with naive T cell percentage.

The V gene's germline CDR1 is DFQATT and CDR2 SNEGSKA (reference sequence). This CDR3 has 13 residues. Sequencing used blood. This rearrangement joins TRBV20-1 to TRBJ2-7; D uncertain. TRBJ2-5 matches the DNA end more closely, so the J call is doubtful. The source is a man in his forties or fifties in good health. This chain's CDR3 is CSAGDLVGETQYF. As DNA, the CDR3 is TGCAGTGCTGGAGACCTAGTGGGAGAGACCCAGTACTTC.